The 8 T cell receptor beta chains reported below all come from one sample, sequenced in a study of blood T cell repertoires in COVID-19. The table came from immunoSEQ multiplex PCR; TCRdb's copy has only in-frame clones and leaves some out. Among around 280,000 clones listed, 88% were seen once. The material sequenced was peripheral blood. These receptors were collected from a woman in her 30s with COVID-19, enrolled during active disease.

The chain employs TRBV7-4 and TRBJ2-3, with 9 bases matching TRBD2. This CDR3 has 18 residues. CDR1 and CDR2 (germline): SGHVT, SQSDAQ. The V segment lost 1 base and the J segment 7 bases; nucleotides outside the gene matches: 15. The CDR3 sequence: CASSLVLGVGLASNTQYF. The CDR3 DNA reads TGTGCCAGCAGCTTAGTATTAGGTGTGGGACTAGCATCCAATACGCAGTATTTT.

V is TRBV2 and J is TRBJ2-6; D gene uncertain. The CDR3 contains 15 residues. Germline V lookup: CDR1 SNHLY, CDR2 FYNNEI. Between the trimmed V and J ends, which lost 10 bases and 0 bases, there was a span of 13 bases. The CDR3 spells CANQDIPSGANVLTF. The CDR3 DNA reads TGTGCCAACCAAGACATACCCTCTGGGGCCAACGTCCTGACTTTC.

The chain uses TRBV10-3 and TRBJ2-7; weak D call: TRBD2 (5 bases). V lost 8 bases and J lost 4, with 15 bases in between. Germline-derived CDR1 and CDR2 are ENHRY and SYGVKD. The length of the CDR3 is 13 residues. The CDR3 protein is CAIEDPRDYEQYF. The CDR3 DNA reads TGTGCCATCGAAGATCCGAGGGATTACGAGCAGTACTTC.

This chain connects TRBV5-6 to TRBJ2-7, with 12 bases lining up with TRBD2. This CDR3 is built from 15 residues. Germline CDR1 and CDR2: SGHDT and YYEEEE. The V gene end was trimmed by 3 bases and the J gene end by 0 bases; junction bases not matched to a gene: 1. DNA for the CDR3: TGTGCCAGCAGCTCGACTAGCGGGAGCTCCTACGAGCAGTACTTC. Amino acids: CASSSTSGSSYEQYF.

In its sample, this clone was seen many times. The chain joins TRBV28 to TRBJ2-5; tentative D call: TRBD2 (5 bases). Trimming took 3 bases from V and 5 from J, leaving 13 bases between them. The length of the CDR3 is 14 residues. The germline gives CDR1 MDHEN, CDR2 SYDVKM. The CDR3 here is CASSFKRLSETQYF. Here the CDR3 DNA reads TGTGCCAGCAGTTTTAAGCGGCTTTCCGAGACCCAGTACTTC.

Note on this clone: Other DNA sequences in the sample encode the same CDR3. The V and J genes are TRBV18 and TRBJ1-5, with 10 bases lining up with TRBD1. CDR3 length equals 15 residues. Germline CDR1 reads KGHSH; CDR2 reads LQKENI. With 3 bases clipped from V and 1 base from J, the junction kept 0 bases outside the gene matches. In nucleotides, the CDR3 is TGTGCCAGCTCACCGGGACAGGGGAGCAATCAGCCCCAGCATTTT. Translating it yields CASSPGQGSNQPQHF.

The chain joins TRBV28 to TRBJ2-5, with TRBD1 identical over 11 bases. V lost 0 bases and J lost 7; bases outside the gene matches: 4. This CDR3 comprises 15 residues. Germline CDR1 is MDHEN and CDR2 is SYDVKM. The CDR3 loop is CASSLWGQGGVTQYF. The CDR3 region has the DNA TGTGCCAGCAGTTTATGGGGACAGGGGGGGGTGACCCAGTACTTC.

This clone came up once. The V gene is TRBV2, the J gene TRBJ1-4, with D perhaps TRBD1 (5 bases). V lost 3 bases, J lost 8 bases, and 13 bases lay in between. The CDR3 covers 14 residues. Germline V gives CDR1 SNHLY, CDR2 FYNNEI. The CDR3 DNA is TGTGCCAGCAGTGACTCAGGGCTTGGGGAAAAACTGTTTTTT. The encoded protein is CASSDSGLGEKLFF.